These 11 T cell receptor beta chains share one sample of origin, sequenced in a study of post-analysis software for immune sequencing data. Study-wide points: Higher frequency in patients than in controls was seen for 5 or 6 TRBV segments, with TRBV5-6, TRBV5-1 and TRBV20-1 among them.

What these receptors recognize is not known. Presence of unique molecular identifiers characterized the TCR beta cDNA libraries. TCRdb itself ran the PCR reads through MiXCR, one entry per CDR3 protein. The sample shows fewer than 850,000 distinct CDR3 sequences, around 27% of them seen only once. Sample: blood. The receptors here all came from a girl aged 5-17 years with multiple sclerosis.

The chain uses TRBV12-3 or TRBV12-4 and TRBJ1-6; 8 bases line up with TRBD1. V gave up 5 bases and J gave up 6 bases; unmatched junction bases: 6. The CDR3 length is 15 residues. The CDR3 is CASSRTGKRNSPLHF. CDR3 bases: TGTGCCAGCAGTCGGACAGGGAAACGTAATTCACCCCTCCACTTT.

The chain links TRBV20-1 to TRBJ2-1; D assignment may be TRBD1 or TRBD2 (5 bases each). The V end was cut by 4 bases, the J end by 2 bases, with 15 bases between. CDR1 is DFQATT, CDR2 SNEGSKA, per germline (reference sequence). This CDR3 is 15 amino acids long. CDR3 sequence: CSAMTGDLPYNEQFF. CDR3 DNA sequence: TGCAGTGCTATGACCGGGGACCTACCCTACAATGAGCAGTTCTTC.

This clonotype was detected only a few times. The chain uses TRBV7-8 and TRBJ2-4; tentative D call: TRBD1 (5 bases). Trimming removed 4 bases at V and 7 bases at J, with 11 bases between. The CDR3 is 13 amino acids. Germline loops: CDR1 SGHVS, CDR2 FQNEAQ. The CDR3 loop is CASSSIPGNIQYF. The CDR3 DNA reads TGTGCCAGCAGCTCGATCCCAGGGAACATTCAGTACTTC.

V and J are TRBV7-2 and TRBJ2-7; TRBD1 aligns across 7 bases. V trimming: 8 bases; J trimming: 0 bases; junction bases outside the gene matches: 4. CDR3 length equals 13 residues. Germline V gene sequence: CDR1 SGHTA, CDR2 FQGNSA. CDR3 DNA: TGTGCCAGCCTCAGGGGGAGCTCCTACGAGCAGTACTTC. It encodes CASLRGSSYEQYF.

The sample holds a few counts of this clonotype. This chain joins TRBV12-3 or TRBV12-4 and TRBJ2-1, with D tentatively TRBD1 (6 bases). V was trimmed by 3 bases and J by 6 bases, leaving 12 bases between them. This CDR3 spans 14 amino acids. The CDR3: CASSFQGPPNEQFF. The CDR3 DNA reads as TGTGCCAGCAGTTTCCAGGGGCCCCCCAATGAGCAGTTCTTC.

Note on this clonotype: Sequence at one end of the junction differs from germline and may be a read error. The V and J genes are TRBV29-1 and TRBJ2-3; 9 bases align to TRBD2. Germline V gene sequence: CDR1 SQVTM, CDR2 ANQGSEA. The CDR3 contains 14 residues. CDR3 sequence reads: CNVEGGTSLDKQYF. CDR3 bases: TGCAACGTTGAAGGTGGGACTAGCCTAGATAAGCAGTATTTT.

There are a few counts of this clonotype. A read error may produce the germline difference seen at one junction end. This chain joins TRBV15 and TRBJ1-4; D unresolved. CDR3 size: 14 residues. CDR1 is LNHNV and CDR2 is YYDKDF in the germline V gene (reference sequence). The CDR3: CATSRGAGNEKLFF. Here the CDR3 DNA reads TGTGCCACCAGCAGAGGAGCGGGGAATGAAAAGCTGTTTTTT.

The chain employs TRBV18 and TRBJ2-7; D gene unclear. This CDR3 has 14 amino acids. Germline assignment: CDR1 KGHSH and CDR2 LQKENI. With 2 bases removed from V and 3 bases from J, the gap between germline ends came to 11 bases. The CDR3 DNA follows: TGTGCCAGCTCACCAGAGGAAACGGGCTACGAGCAGTACTTC. The encoded protein is CASSPEETGYEQYF.

CDR3 residues: CSPQGTMYEQFF. The CDR3 DNA reads TGCAGTCCACAGGGGACGATGTATGAGCAGTTCTTC. The V gene is TRBV20-1, the J gene TRBJ2-1, with 7 bases identical to TRBD1. This CDR3 region has 12 residues. Germline loops: CDR1 DFQATT, CDR2 SNEGSKA (reference sequence). After removal of 8 bases from V and 8 bases from J, the junction contained 9 bases not matched to a gene.

CDR3 in DNA: TGTGCCAGCAGCTTAGCGGACCGCCGATTCGAAAAAAACATTCAGTACTTC. It translates to CASSLADRRFEKNIQYF. V is TRBV7-2 and J is TRBJ2-4, with D uncertain. There are 17 residues in the CDR3. V was cut by 0 bases and J by 4 bases, with 16 bases left in between. CDR1 SGHTA and CDR2 FQGNSA come from the germline V gene. The complete variable domain, with remaining parts taken from reference TRBV7-2 and TRBJ2-4, reads GAGVSQSPSNKVTEKGKDVELRCDPISGHTALYWYRQSLGQGLEFLIYFQGNSAPDKSGLPSDRFSAERTGGSVSTLTIQRTQQEDSAVYLCASSLADRRFEKNIQYFGAGTRLSVL.

This clonotype was observed a few times. V and J are TRBV28 and TRBJ2-1; D is unresolved. Trimming took off 3 bases at V and 6 bases at J, with 6 bases between the two ends. The CDR3 has 12 residues. Germline V gene sequence: CDR1 MDHEN, CDR2 SYDVKM. CDR3 bases: TGTGCCAGCAGTTTTGCCTCCAATGAGCAGTTCTTC. Translating gives CASSFASNEQFF.